These T cell receptor beta chains were read from a single sample in a study of shared clonotypes between healthy human individuals. Libraries were prepared by immunoSEQ multiplex PCR; TCRdb keeps only in-frame clonotypes and omits some of them. Counted here are roughly 2,500,000 clones, roughly 93% occurring once; the ten biggest clones make up 0.35% to 0.45%. Input material: naive CD4+ T cells from PBMCs. These receptors were collected from a man between 18 and 29 years old in good health. Some clones in this sample may be carry-over from other donors' samples. CDR3s include the opening cysteine and the closing phenylalanine or tryptophan. The order of the fields is D gene, V gene, J gene, CDR3 length, clone size, CDR3 protein, CDR3 DNA. D genes are given only for firm matches. Not every row has a clone size; where given, it reads once, few, many or a size class.

d_call: .; v_call: TRBV5-5; j_call: TRBJ1-1; cdr3_length: 13; clone_size: .; cdr3_aa: CASSLDFITEAFF; cdr3_nt: TGTGCCAGCAGCTTGGATTTTATTACTGAAGCTTTCTTT
d_call: .; v_call: TRBV28; j_call: TRBJ2-7; cdr3_length: 13; clone_size: few; cdr3_aa: CATCSGFSYEQYF; cdr3_nt: TGTGCCACCTGTTCGGGATTCTCCTACGAGCAGTACTTC
d_call: .; v_call: TRBV5-1; j_call: TRBJ2-3; cdr3_length: 16; clone_size: .; cdr3_aa: CASSLGVAASTDTQYF; cdr3_nt: TGCGCCAGCAGCTTAGGAGTAGCGGCTAGCACAGATACGCAGTATTTT
d_call: .; v_call: TRBV7-3; j_call: TRBJ2-1; cdr3_length: 16; clone_size: .; cdr3_aa: CASSLAERTLNNEQFF; cdr3_nt: TGTGCCAGCAGCTTAGCCGAGCGGACCCTAAACAATGAGCAGTTCTTC
d_call: .; v_call: TRBV27; j_call: TRBJ1-4; cdr3_length: 14; clone_size: .; cdr3_aa: CASSFRAPNEKLFF; cdr3_nt: TGTGCCAGCAGTTTTCGGGCCCCTAATGAAAAACTGTTTTTT
d_call: .; v_call: TRBV28; j_call: TRBJ1-4; cdr3_length: 14; clone_size: .; cdr3_aa: CASSAGTGGEKLFF; cdr3_nt: TGTGCCAGCAGTGCAGGGACCGGGGGAGAAAAACTGTTTTTT
d_call: .; v_call: TRBV21-1; j_call: TRBJ1-4; cdr3_length: 16; clone_size: .; cdr3_aa: CASSGHDSVRVEKLFF; cdr3_nt: TGTGCCAGCAGCGGACATGACTCGGTGAGGGTCGAAAAACTGTTTTTT
d_call: TRBD2; v_call: TRBV7-3; j_call: TRBJ2-2; cdr3_length: 16; clone_size: once; cdr3_aa: CASSLSLADGTGELFF; cdr3_nt: TGTGCCAGCAGCTTAAGTCTAGCGGATGGAACCGGGGAGCTGTTTTTT
d_call: TRBD1; v_call: TRBV18; j_call: TRBJ1-1; cdr3_length: 17; clone_size: .; cdr3_aa: CASSPRIETGGATEAFF; cdr3_nt: TGTGCCAGCTCACCCCGGATAGAGACAGGGGGCGCAACTGAAGCTTTCTTT
d_call: .; v_call: TRBV11-2; j_call: TRBJ1-3; cdr3_length: 16; clone_size: .; cdr3_aa: CASSPRVFGRGNTIYF; cdr3_nt: TGTGCCAGCAGCCCTCGCGTTTTCGGCCGTGGAAACACCATATATTTT
d_call: .; v_call: TRBV6-1; j_call: TRBJ2-7; cdr3_length: 10; clone_size: .; cdr3_aa: CASSHYEQYF; cdr3_nt: TGTGCCAGCAGCCACTACGAGCAGTACTTC
d_call: TRBD1; v_call: TRBV19; j_call: TRBJ1-2; cdr3_length: 14; clone_size: .; cdr3_aa: CASSIPGGGDGYTF; cdr3_nt: TGTGCCAGTAGTATCCCCGGAGGGGGCGATGGCTACACCTTC
d_call: .; v_call: TRBV6-1; j_call: TRBJ1-2; cdr3_length: 12; clone_size: .; cdr3_aa: CASSPANYGYTF; cdr3_nt: TGTGCCAGCAGCCCGGCTAACTATGGCTACACCTTC
d_call: TRBD2; v_call: TRBV14; j_call: TRBJ2-1; cdr3_length: 16; clone_size: .; cdr3_aa: CASSQRTSGRFDEQFF; cdr3_nt: TGTGCCAGCAGCCAACGGACTAGCGGGAGGTTCGATGAGCAGTTCTTC
d_call: TRBD2; v_call: TRBV5-1; j_call: TRBJ2-5; cdr3_length: 15; clone_size: .; cdr3_aa: CASGRLAGGEKTQYF; cdr3_nt: TGCGCCAGCGGACGGCTAGCGGGAGGTGAGAAGACCCAGTACTTC
d_call: .; v_call: TRBV27; j_call: TRBJ2-7; cdr3_length: 14; clone_size: .; cdr3_aa: CASSATGTVYEQYF; cdr3_nt: TGTGCCAGCAGTGCAACGGGAACCGTCTACGAGCAGTACTTC
d_call: .; v_call: TRBV28; j_call: TRBJ1-3; cdr3_length: 14; clone_size: few; cdr3_aa: CASSLGSPGNTIYF; cdr3_nt: TGTGCCAGCAGTTTAGGTTCACCCGGAAACACCATATATTTT
d_call: TRBD1; v_call: TRBV28; j_call: TRBJ2-1; cdr3_length: 14; clone_size: .; cdr3_aa: CASSPWDSYNEQFF; cdr3_nt: TGTGCCAGCAGTCCCTGGGACAGCTACAATGAGCAGTTCTTC
d_call: TRBD1; v_call: TRBV2; j_call: TRBJ1-1; cdr3_length: 14; clone_size: few; cdr3_aa: CASSGQGADTEAFF; cdr3_nt: TGTGCCAGCAGTGGACAGGGGGCGGACACTGAAGCTTTCTTT
d_call: TRBD2; v_call: TRBV6-6; j_call: TRBJ2-2; cdr3_length: 16; clone_size: .; cdr3_aa: CASSLGTSANTGELFF; cdr3_nt: TGTGCCAGCAGTTTAGGGACTAGCGCCAACACCGGGGAGCTGTTTTTT
d_call: .; v_call: TRBV6-5; j_call: TRBJ2-5; cdr3_length: 12; clone_size: once; cdr3_aa: CATTGTAETQYF; cdr3_nt: TGTGCCACCACAGGGACGGCAGAGACCCAGTACTTC
d_call: .; v_call: TRBV2; j_call: TRBJ2-7; cdr3_length: 12; clone_size: .; cdr3_aa: CASSLLGYEQYF; cdr3_nt: TGTGCCAGCAGTCTTCTAGGTTACGAGCAGTACTTC
d_call: .; v_call: TRBV11-1; j_call: TRBJ1-6; cdr3_length: 13; clone_size: .; cdr3_aa: CASSLDRNSPLHF; cdr3_nt: TGTGCCAGCAGCCTGGATCGGAATTCACCCCTCCACTTT
d_call: .; v_call: TRBV7-2; j_call: TRBJ2-7; cdr3_length: 15; clone_size: .; cdr3_aa: CASSFGQGLTYEQYF; cdr3_nt: TGTGCCAGCAGCTTTGGGCAGGGGCTAACCTACGAGCAGTACTTC
d_call: TRBD1; v_call: TRBV7-9; j_call: TRBJ2-7; cdr3_length: 19; clone_size: .; cdr3_aa: CASRSGSRDRPRAGYEQYF; cdr3_nt: TGTGCCAGCAGATCTGGGAGTCGGGACAGGCCGAGGGCGGGCTACGAGCAGTACTTC
d_call: .; v_call: TRBV2; j_call: TRBJ2-5; cdr3_length: 13; clone_size: .; cdr3_aa: CASSTQGRETQYF; cdr3_nt: TGTGCCAGCAGTACCCAGGGGAGAGAGACCCAGTACTTC
d_call: .; v_call: TRBV29-1; j_call: TRBJ2-2; cdr3_length: 11; clone_size: few; cdr3_aa: CSGSSPGELFF; cdr3_nt: TGCAGCGGTTCGTCCCCCGGGGAGCTGTTTTTT
d_call: .; v_call: TRBV13; j_call: TRBJ2-5; cdr3_length: 16; clone_size: .; cdr3_aa: CASSLVHGPAKETQYF; cdr3_nt: TGTGCCAGCAGCTTAGTACATGGGCCGGCCAAAGAGACCCAGTACTTC
d_call: TRBD1; v_call: TRBV27; j_call: TRBJ1-5; cdr3_length: 13; clone_size: .; cdr3_aa: CASSWDRGQPQHF; cdr3_nt: TGTGCCAGCAGTTGGGACAGGGGGCAGCCCCAGCATTTT
d_call: TRBD1; v_call: TRBV5-5; j_call: TRBJ1-5; cdr3_length: 15; clone_size: .; cdr3_aa: CASSRDRRGNQPQHF; cdr3_nt: TGTGCCAGCAGCAGGGACAGGAGGGGCAATCAGCCCCAGCATTTT
d_call: .; v_call: TRBV5-1; j_call: TRBJ2-7; cdr3_length: 14; clone_size: .; cdr3_aa: CASSLSSLSGEQYF; cdr3_nt: TGCGCCAGCAGCTTGTCGAGTTTAAGTGGCGAGCAGTACTTC
d_call: .; v_call: TRBV12-5; j_call: TRBJ1-4; cdr3_length: 18; clone_size: .; cdr3_aa: CASGLDPPRPRVNEKLFF; cdr3_nt: TGTGCTAGTGGTTTGGACCCCCCAAGACCCAGAGTTAATGAAAAACTGTTTTTT
d_call: .; v_call: TRBV5-4; j_call: TRBJ2-3; cdr3_length: 13; clone_size: .; cdr3_aa: CASSLAHADTQYF; cdr3_nt: TGTGCCAGCAGCTTGGCGCATGCAGATACGCAGTATTTT
d_call: .; v_call: TRBV28; j_call: TRBJ1-2; cdr3_length: 15; clone_size: .; cdr3_aa: CASSFLAGGRYGYTF; cdr3_nt: .
d_call: .; v_call: TRBV7-9; j_call: TRBJ1-1; cdr3_length: 19; clone_size: .; cdr3_aa: CASSLAKFSGRGGGTEAFF; cdr3_nt: TGTGCCAGCAGCTTAGCGAAGTTTTCGGGGAGGGGTGGAGGGACTGAAGCTTTCTTT
d_call: .; v_call: TRBV6-1; j_call: TRBJ2-2; cdr3_length: 13; clone_size: .; cdr3_aa: CASSAENTGELFF; cdr3_nt: TGTGCCAGCAGTGCCGAGAACACCGGGGAGCTGTTTTTT
d_call: .; v_call: TRBV19; j_call: TRBJ1-1; cdr3_length: 13; clone_size: .; cdr3_aa: CASSIARNTEAFF; cdr3_nt: TGTGCCAGTAGTATAGCTAGGAACACTGAAGCTTTCTTT
d_call: .; v_call: TRBV27; j_call: TRBJ1-2; cdr3_length: 14; clone_size: .; cdr3_aa: CASSLSGAGESYTF; cdr3_nt: TGTGCCAGCAGTTTATCGGGGGCTGGAGAAAGCTACACCTTC
d_call: .; v_call: TRBV2; j_call: TRBJ1-6; cdr3_length: 12; clone_size: .; cdr3_aa: CASSEAYSPLHF; cdr3_nt: TGTGCCAGCAGTGAAGCTTACTCACCCCTCCACTTT
d_call: .; v_call: TRBV5-1; j_call: TRBJ2-2; cdr3_length: 15; clone_size: few; cdr3_aa: CASSLGGTNTGELFF; cdr3_nt: TGCGCCAGCAGCTTGGGGGGAACGAACACCGGGGAGCTGTTTTTT
d_call: TRBD1; v_call: TRBV4-1; j_call: TRBJ2-7; cdr3_length: 16; clone_size: .; cdr3_aa: CASSQEGQGKVYEQYF; cdr3_nt: TGCGCCAGCAGCCAAGAAGGACAGGGAAAGGTCTACGAGCAGTACTTC
d_call: .; v_call: TRBV7-8; j_call: TRBJ2-7; cdr3_length: 16; clone_size: .; cdr3_aa: CASRRNRDGTSYEQYF; cdr3_nt: TGTGCCAGCAGAAGAAATCGGGACGGGACATCCTACGAGCAGTACTTC
d_call: .; v_call: TRBV29-1; j_call: TRBJ1-1; cdr3_length: 12; clone_size: few; cdr3_aa: CSVERLTGEAFF; cdr3_nt: TGCAGCGTTGAAAGATTAACAGGGGAAGCTTTCTTT
d_call: TRBD2; v_call: TRBV5-4; j_call: TRBJ2-1; cdr3_length: 15; clone_size: .; cdr3_aa: CASSYPGLAGDEQFF; cdr3_nt: TGTGCCAGCAGCTACCCCGGACTAGCGGGAGATGAGCAGTTCTTC
d_call: .; v_call: TRBV9; j_call: TRBJ1-5; cdr3_length: 13; clone_size: .; cdr3_aa: CASSVDGNQPQHF; cdr3_nt: TGTGCCAGCAGCGTAGACGGTAATCAGCCCCAGCATTTT
d_call: TRBD1; v_call: TRBV11-3; j_call: TRBJ1-1; cdr3_length: 15; clone_size: .; cdr3_aa: CASSYRDSQNTEAFF; cdr3_nt: TGTGCCAGCAGCTACCGGGACAGCCAGAACACTGAAGCTTTCTTT
d_call: TRBD2; v_call: TRBV28; j_call: TRBJ2-1; cdr3_length: 18; clone_size: once; cdr3_aa: CASSFPLLGRTTYNEQFF; cdr3_nt: TGTGCCAGCAGTTTTCCCTTACTCGGGAGGACTACCTACAATGAGCAGTTCTTC
d_call: TRBD1; v_call: TRBV29-1; j_call: TRBJ2-5; cdr3_length: 13; clone_size: .; cdr3_aa: CSVKRGQGETQYF; cdr3_nt: TGCAGCGTTAAGCGGGGACAGGGGGAGACCCAGTACTTC
d_call: .; v_call: TRBV7-4; j_call: TRBJ2-1; cdr3_length: 17; clone_size: .; cdr3_aa: CASSLAESTSSYNEQFF; cdr3_nt: TGTGCCAGCAGCTTAGCAGAATCAACTAGCTCCTACAATGAGCAGTTCTTC
d_call: .; v_call: TRBV4-2; j_call: TRBJ2-3; cdr3_length: 16; clone_size: once; cdr3_aa: CASSQGQGRGTDTQYF; cdr3_nt: TGTGCCAGCAGCCAAGGACAAGGTCGCGGCACAGATACGCAGTATTTT
d_call: .; v_call: TRBV15; j_call: TRBJ2-7; cdr3_length: 13; clone_size: .; cdr3_aa: CATSLQGPYEQYF; cdr3_nt: TGTGCCACCAGCCTACAGGGACCCTACGAGCAGTACTTC
d_call: TRBD2; v_call: TRBV9; j_call: TRBJ2-3; cdr3_length: 21; clone_size: .; cdr3_aa: CASSVGAGGPKLLTSTDTQYF; cdr3_nt: TGTGCCAGCAGCGTAGGAGCGGGAGGGCCCAAACTACTTACTAGCACAGATACGCAGTATTTT
d_call: .; v_call: TRBV18; j_call: TRBJ2-7; cdr3_length: 15; clone_size: .; cdr3_aa: CASSPSTADNYEQYF; cdr3_nt: TGTGCCAGCTCACCGTCGACAGCGGATAACTACGAGCAGTACTTC
d_call: .; v_call: TRBV5-5; j_call: TRBJ1-1; cdr3_length: 14; clone_size: once; cdr3_aa: CASSTQGANTEAFF; cdr3_nt: TGTGCCAGCAGCACACAGGGCGCGAACACTGAAGCTTTCTTT
d_call: TRBD2; v_call: TRBV11-2; j_call: TRBJ2-7; cdr3_length: 15; clone_size: .; cdr3_aa: CASSLVGTSSYEQYF; cdr3_nt: TGTGCCAGCAGCTTAGTAGGGACTAGCTCCTACGAGCAGTACTTC
d_call: TRBD2; v_call: TRBV7-2; j_call: TRBJ2-1; cdr3_length: 15; clone_size: .; cdr3_aa: CASSSTSGSYNEQFF; cdr3_nt: TGTGCCAGCAGCTCCACTAGCGGTTCATACAATGAGCAGTTCTTC